The sequence of this TCR beta chain was determined in a study of Ad26.COV2.S vaccination and SARS-CoV-2 variants. V lost 2 bases, J lost 4 bases, and 17 bases lay in between. CDR3 length: 17 amino acids. Germline lookup yields CDR1 MNHEY and CDR2 SVGEGT. General study results and limits: Comparability of non-spike TCR breadth was observed across vaccine and placebo recipients.

This clone was observed a few times. Antigen unknown. Sequenced by immunoSEQ multiplex PCR; TCRdb stores in-frame clones only, minus some. The table has about 410,000 clones, approximately 90% seen once. Noted treatment: roughly 20 received Ad26.COV2.S at low or high dose, single or two shots; about 5 received placebo; per-sample allocation not given. Samples came from day 63 after the first vaccine or placebo injection. The sequence derives from a person between 18 and 65 years old who received the Ad26.COV2.S COVID-19 vaccine or a placebo. The sample here was peripheral blood, taken in a trial of Ad26.COV2.S vaccine versus placebo. The rearrangement links TRBV6-2 or TRBV6-3 to TRBJ1-4, with unresolved D. The CDR3 here is CASSYGAMQMGNEKLFF. CDR3 DNA sequence: TGTGCCAGCAGTTACGGAGCAATGCAGATGGGTAATGAAAAACTGTTTTTT.